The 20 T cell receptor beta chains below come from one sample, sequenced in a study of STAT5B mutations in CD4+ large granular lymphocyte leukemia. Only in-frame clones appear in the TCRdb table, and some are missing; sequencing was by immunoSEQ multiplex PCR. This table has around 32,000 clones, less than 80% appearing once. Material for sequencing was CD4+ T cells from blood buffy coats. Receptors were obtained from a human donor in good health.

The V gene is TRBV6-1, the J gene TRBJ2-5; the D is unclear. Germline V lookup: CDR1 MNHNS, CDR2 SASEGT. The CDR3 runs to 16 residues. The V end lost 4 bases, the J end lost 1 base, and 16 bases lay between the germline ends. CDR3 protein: CASSVTSSLPQETQYF. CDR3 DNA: TGTGCCAGCAGTGTGACTTCATCCCTGCCCCAAGAGACCCAGTACTTC.

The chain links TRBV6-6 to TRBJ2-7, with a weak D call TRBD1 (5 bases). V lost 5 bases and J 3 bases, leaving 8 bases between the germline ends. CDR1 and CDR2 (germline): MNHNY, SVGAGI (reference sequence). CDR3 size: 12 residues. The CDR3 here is CASSLRVYEQYF. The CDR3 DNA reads TGTGCCAGCAGTCTCAGGGTCTACGAGCAGTACTTC.

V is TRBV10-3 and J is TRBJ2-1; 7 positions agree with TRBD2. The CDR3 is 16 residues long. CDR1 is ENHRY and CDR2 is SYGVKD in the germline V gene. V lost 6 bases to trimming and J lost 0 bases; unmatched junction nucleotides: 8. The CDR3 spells CAIRPPSGSSYNEQFF. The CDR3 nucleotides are TGTGCCATCAGACCCCCTAGCGGCTCCTCCTACAATGAGCAGTTCTTC.

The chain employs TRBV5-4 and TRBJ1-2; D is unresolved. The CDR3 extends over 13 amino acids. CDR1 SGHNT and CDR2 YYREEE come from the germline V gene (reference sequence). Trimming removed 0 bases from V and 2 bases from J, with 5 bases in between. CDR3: CASSLGTNYGYTF. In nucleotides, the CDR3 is TGTGCCAGCAGCTTGGGGACGAACTATGGCTACACCTTC.

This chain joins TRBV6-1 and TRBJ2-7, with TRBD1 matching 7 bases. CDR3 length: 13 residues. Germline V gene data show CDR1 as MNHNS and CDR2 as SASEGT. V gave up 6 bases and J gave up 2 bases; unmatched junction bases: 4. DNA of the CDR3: TGTGCCAGCAGGGGCGACAGGGCCTACGAGCAGTACTTC. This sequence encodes CASRGDRAYEQYF.

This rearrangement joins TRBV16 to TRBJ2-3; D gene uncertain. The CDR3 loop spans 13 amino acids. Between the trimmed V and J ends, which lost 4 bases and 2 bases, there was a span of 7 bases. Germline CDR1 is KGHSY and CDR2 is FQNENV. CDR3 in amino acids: CASSRQITDTQYF. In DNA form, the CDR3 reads TGTGCCAGCAGCCGCCAGATCACAGATACGCAGTATTTT.

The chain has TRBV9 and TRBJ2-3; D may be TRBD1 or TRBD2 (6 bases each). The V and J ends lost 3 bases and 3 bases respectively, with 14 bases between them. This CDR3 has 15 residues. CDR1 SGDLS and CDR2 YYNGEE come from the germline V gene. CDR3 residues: CASSGRGVVTDTQYF. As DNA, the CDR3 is TGTGCCAGCAGCGGAAGGGGGGTAGTGACAGATACGCAGTATTTT.

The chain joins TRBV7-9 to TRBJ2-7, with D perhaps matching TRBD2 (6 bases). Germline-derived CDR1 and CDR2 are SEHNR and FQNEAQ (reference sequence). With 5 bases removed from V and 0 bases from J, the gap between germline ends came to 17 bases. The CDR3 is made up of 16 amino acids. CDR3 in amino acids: CASSLWRGSDSYEQYF. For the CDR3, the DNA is TGTGCCAGCAGCCTTTGGCGGGGCTCGGACTCCTACGAGCAGTACTTC.

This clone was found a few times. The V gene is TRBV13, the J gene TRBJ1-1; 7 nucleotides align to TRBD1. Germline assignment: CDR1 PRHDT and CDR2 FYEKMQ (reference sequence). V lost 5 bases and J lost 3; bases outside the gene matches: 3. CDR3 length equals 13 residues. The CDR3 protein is CASSRQGYTEAFF. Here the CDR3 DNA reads TGTGCCAGCAGCCGACAGGGTTACACTGAAGCTTTCTTT.

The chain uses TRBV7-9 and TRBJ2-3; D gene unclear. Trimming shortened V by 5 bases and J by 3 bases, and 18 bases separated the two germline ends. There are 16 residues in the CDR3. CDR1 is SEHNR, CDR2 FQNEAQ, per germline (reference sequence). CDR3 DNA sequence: TGTGCCAGCAGCGCCCCTCCCGGAAAAGGGACAGATACGCAGTATTTT. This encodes CASSAPPGKGTDTQYF.

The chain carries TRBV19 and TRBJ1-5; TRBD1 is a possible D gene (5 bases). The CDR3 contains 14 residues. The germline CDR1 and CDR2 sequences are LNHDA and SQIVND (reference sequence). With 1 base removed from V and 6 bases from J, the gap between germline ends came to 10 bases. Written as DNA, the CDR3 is TGTGCCAGTAGTATAGCGCAGGGAATTCAGCCCCAGCATTTT. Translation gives CASSIAQGIQPQHF.

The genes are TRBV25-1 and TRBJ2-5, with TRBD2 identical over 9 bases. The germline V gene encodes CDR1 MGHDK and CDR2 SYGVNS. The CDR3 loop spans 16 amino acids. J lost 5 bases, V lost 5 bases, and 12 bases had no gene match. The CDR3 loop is CASSQMGRGGRETQYF. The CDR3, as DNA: TGTGCCAGCAGTCAAATGGGGCGGGGGGGACGCGAGACCCAGTACTTC. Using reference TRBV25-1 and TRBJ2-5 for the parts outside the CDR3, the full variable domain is EADIYQTPRYLVIGTGKKITLECSQTMGHDKMYWYQQDPGMELHLIHYSYGVNSTEKGDLSSESTVSRIRTEHFPLTLESARPSHTSQYLCASSQMGRGGRETQYFGPGTRLLVL.

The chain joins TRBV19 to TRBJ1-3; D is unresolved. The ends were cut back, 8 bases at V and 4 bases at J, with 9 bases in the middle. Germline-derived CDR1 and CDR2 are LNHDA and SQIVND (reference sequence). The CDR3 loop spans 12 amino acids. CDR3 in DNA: TGTGCCAGTCACCAAGGAGGAAACACCATATATTTT. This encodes CASHQGGNTIYF. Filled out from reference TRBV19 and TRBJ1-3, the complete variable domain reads DGGITQSPKYLFRKEGQNVTLSCEQNLNHDAMYWYRQDPGQGLRLIYYSQIVNDFQKGDIAEGYSVSREKKESFPLTVTSAQKNPTAFYLCASHQGGNTIYFGEGSWLTVV.

CDR3 residues: CASSPLGGSEQFF. The CDR3 DNA is TGTGCCAGCTCACCACTGGGGGGGAGTGAGCAGTTCTTC. The chain carries TRBV18 and TRBJ2-1, with 7 bases that match TRBD2. The CDR3 is 13 amino acids. Germline V lookup: CDR1 KGHSH, CDR2 LQKENI. Germline trimming cut 1 base from V and 9 bases from J; bases unmatched to any gene: 3.

The CDR3 reads CASSLAGGYRQPQHF. The CDR3 DNA sequence: TGTGCCAGCTCTCTAGCGGGGGGCTACAGACAGCCCCAGCATTTT. The V gene is TRBV18, the J gene TRBJ1-5; weak D call: TRBD1 (6 bases). This CDR3 has 15 residues. V lost 6 bases and J lost 7, with 19 bases in between. The V gene's germline CDR1 is KGHSH and CDR2 LQKENI. The full variable domain, with the rest looked up from reference TRBV18 and TRBJ1-5, is NAGVMQNPRHLVRRRGQEARLRCSPMKGHSHVYWYRQLPEEGLKFMVYLQKENIIDESGMPKERFSAEFPKEGPSILRIQQVVRGDSAAYFCASSLAGGYRQPQHFGDGTRLSIL.

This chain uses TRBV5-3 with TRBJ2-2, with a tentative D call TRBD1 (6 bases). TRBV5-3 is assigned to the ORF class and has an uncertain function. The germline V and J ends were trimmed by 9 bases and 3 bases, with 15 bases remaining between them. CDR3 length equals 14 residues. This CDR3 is CATPPPGDTGELFF. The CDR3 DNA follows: TGTGCCACGCCCCCCCCAGGGGACACCGGGGAGCTGTTTTTT.

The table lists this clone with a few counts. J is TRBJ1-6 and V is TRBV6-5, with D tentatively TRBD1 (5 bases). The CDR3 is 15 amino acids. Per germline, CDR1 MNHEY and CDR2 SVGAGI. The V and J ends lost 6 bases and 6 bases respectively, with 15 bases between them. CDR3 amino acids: CASSELGRSNSPLHF. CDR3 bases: TGTGCCAGCAGCGAGCTGGGACGGAGTAATTCACCCCTCCACTTT.

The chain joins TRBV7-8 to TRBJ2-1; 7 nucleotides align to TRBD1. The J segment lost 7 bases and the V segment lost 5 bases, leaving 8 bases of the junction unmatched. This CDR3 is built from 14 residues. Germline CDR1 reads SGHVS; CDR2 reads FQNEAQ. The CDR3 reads CASSLDRVRNEQFF. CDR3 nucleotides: TGTGCCAGCAGCCTTGACAGGGTGCGGAATGAGCAGTTCTTC.

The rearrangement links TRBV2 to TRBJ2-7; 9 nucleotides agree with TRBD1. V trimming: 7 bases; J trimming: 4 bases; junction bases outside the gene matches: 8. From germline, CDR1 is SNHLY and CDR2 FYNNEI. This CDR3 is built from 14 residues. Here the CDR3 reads CASTPGTGNYEQYF. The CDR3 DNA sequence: TGTGCCAGCACCCCGGGGACAGGGAATTACGAGCAGTACTTC.

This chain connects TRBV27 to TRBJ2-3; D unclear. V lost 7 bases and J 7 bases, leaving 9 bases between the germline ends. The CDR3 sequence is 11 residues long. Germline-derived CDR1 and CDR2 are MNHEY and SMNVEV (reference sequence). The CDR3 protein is CASTWRYTQYF. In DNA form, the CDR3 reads TGTGCCAGCACTTGGCGGTATACGCAGTATTTT.